The rows below give T cell receptor beta chains drawn from one sample of a study of cytomegalovirus exposure and HLA in healthy donors. Clones were read by immunoSEQ multiplex PCR, and TCRdb kept only the in-frame ones, dropping some. The sample lists about 94,000 clones; about 62% were seen once. The sequenced sample consisted of PBMCs. The receptors shown here come from a man aged 25-40 years in good health and CMV-seronegative. Each CDR3 is given with its conserved first and last residue. D genes are given only for firm matches. Clone size appears in some rows only: once, few, many, or a class for an expanded clone.

j_gene,abundance,v_gene,d_gene,CDR3aa,CDR3nt
TRBJ1-1,-,TRBV18,-,CASSPVRGENTEAFF,TGTGCCAGCTCACCGGTCCGGGGAGAGAACACTGAAGCTTTCTTT
TRBJ1-5,few,TRBV14,-,CASSQTLNQPQHF,TGTGCCAGCAGCCAGACACTCAATCAGCCCCAGCATTTT
TRBJ1-5,-,TRBV28,-,CASRTPQNQPQHF,TGTGCCAGCAGGACTCCCCAAAATCAGCCCCAGCATTTT
TRBJ2-1,-,TRBV6-5,-,CASHMDRGEQFF,TGTGCCAGCCACATGGATCGGGGGGAGCAGTTCTTC
TRBJ2-5,few,TRBV6-5,TRBD2,CASRDSGRDETQYF,TGTGCCAGCAGGGATAGCGGGAGGGATGAGACCCAGTACTTC
TRBJ2-7,-,TRBV11-1,TRBD1,CASSLVGTDFYEQYF,TGTGCCAGCAGCTTAGTGGGGACAGACTTCTACGAGCAGTACTTC
TRBJ2-5,-,TRBV10-3,-,CAISQGLGGETQYF,TGTGCCATTTCACAGGGACTGGGGGGGGAGACCCAGTACTTC
TRBJ2-2,few,TRBV9,-,CASSLWGDTGELFF,TGTGCCAGCAGCTTGTGGGGGGACACCGGGGAGCTGTTTTTT
TRBJ1-1,few,TRBV6-1,TRBD1,CASRGGETTEAFF,TGTGCCAGCAGAGGGGGCGAGACTACTGAAGCTTTCTTT
TRBJ1-5,-,TRBV7-8,-,CASSSSRTRADSLNQPQHF,TGTGCCAGCAGCTCAAGCCGCACCCGAGCGGACAGCCTAAATCAGCCCCAGCATTTT
TRBJ2-1,-,TRBV7-9,-,CASSFGSSYNEQFF,TGTGCCAGCAGCTTTGGGAGCTCCTACAATGAGCAGTTCTTC